The 20 T cell receptor beta chains in this list originate from one sample, sequenced in a study of post-analysis software for immune sequencing data. Regarding the study as a whole: Five or six TRBV segments, TRBV5-6, TRBV5-1 and TRBV20-1 among them, were found more frequent in patients than controls.

Unique molecular identifiers were built into the TCR beta cDNA libraries. TCRdb ran MiXCR on the PCR reads and lists one entry per CDR3 protein. The sample includes 350,000 to 500,000 distinct CDR3 sequences, roughly 40% seen only once; the top ten take around 8%. No antigen is known for these receptors. The specimen was blood. Every receptor here comes from a girl aged 2-10 years with multiple sclerosis.

The rearrangement uses TRBV24-1 and TRBJ2-1; 7 bases agree with TRBD1. The trim removed 0 bases at V and 8 bases at J, leaving 9 bases unmatched. This CDR3 has 16 residues. Germline assignment: CDR1 KGHDR and CDR2 SFDVKD. Here the CDR3 DNA reads TGTGCCACCAGTGATTTGCCTGGACAGGTCGGAGATGAGCAGTTCTTC. As protein: CATSDLPGQVGDEQFF.

The table lists this clonotype with a few counts. This rearrangement joins TRBV24-1 to TRBJ2-2, with D perhaps matching TRBD2 (5 bases). The germline CDR1 and CDR2 sequences are KGHDR and SFDVKD. CDR3 length: 14 amino acids. The V end was cut by 7 bases, the J end by 1 base, with 9 bases between. Here the CDR3 reads CATREAGNTGELFF. CDR3 nucleotides: TGTGCCACCAGGGAGGCAGGGAACACCGGGGAGCTGTTTTTT.

This clonotype has only a few counts. This chain connects TRBV5-1 to TRBJ2-6; D remains unclear. The CDR3 covers 16 residues. V gave up 0 bases and J gave up 0 bases, with 7 bases separating them. The germline V gene encodes CDR1 SGHRS and CDR2 YFSETQ. CDR3 nucleotides: TGCGCCAGCAGCTTGGACGGAGACTCTGGGGCCAACGTCCTGACTTTC. Translating it yields CASSLDGDSGANVLTF.

This clonotype was counted a few times. The chain carries TRBV11-1 and TRBJ2-3; D is ambiguous. Looked up from germline, CDR1 is SGHAT and CDR2 is FQDESV (reference sequence). This CDR3 is 17 amino acids long. V was clipped by 5 bases and J by 2 bases, with 20 bases between them. The CDR3: CASSLNPSTFDTDTQYF. The CDR3 bases are TGTGCCAGCAGCCTAAACCCTTCGACTTTTGACACAGATACGCAGTATTTT. The full variable domain, rest sourced from reference TRBV11-1 and TRBJ2-3, is EAEVAQSPRYKITEKSQAVAFWCDPISGHATLYWYRQILGQGPELLVQFQDESVVDDSQLPKDRFSAERLKGVDSTLKIQPAELGDSAMYLCASSLNPSTFDTDTQYFGPGTRLTVL.

This clonotype was observed a few times. The rearrangement uses TRBV6-1 and TRBJ2-5, with TRBD2 matching 11 bases. With 4 bases clipped from V and 1 base from J, the junction kept 2 bases outside the gene matches. This CDR3 is 15 amino acids long. Germline V lookup: CDR1 MNHNS, CDR2 SASEGT. Here the CDR3 reads CASSATSGGQETQYF. The CDR3 DNA reads as TGTGCCAGCAGTGCTACTAGCGGGGGCCAAGAGACCCAGTACTTC.

In this sample, this clonotype turned up a few times. The gene calls are TRBV7-2 and TRBJ2-7; perhaps TRBD2 as D (5 bases). CDR3 length equals 13 residues. V was clipped by 2 bases and J by 4 bases, with 9 bases between them. CDR1 SGHTA and CDR2 FQGNSA come from the germline V gene. CDR3 DNA: TGTGCCAGCAGCTTATCAACTAGTTACGAGCAGTACTTC. It is translated as CASSLSTSYEQYF. Complete variable domain (other parts from reference TRBV7-2 and TRBJ2-7): GAGVSQSPSNKVTEKGKDVELRCDPISGHTALYWYRQSLGQGLEFLIYFQGNSAPDKSGLPSDRFSAERTGGSVSTLTIQRTQQEDSAVYLCASSLSTSYEQYFGPGTRLTVT.

The V call is TRBV9, the J call TRBJ2-3; D remains unclear. Between the trimmed V and J ends, which lost 0 bases and 0 bases, there was a span of 5 bases. The CDR3 extends over 14 amino acids. In germline, CDR1 is SGDLS, CDR2 YYNGEE. The DNA of the CDR3 is TGTGCCAGCAGCGTAGTTACTAGCACAGATACGCAGTATTTT. As protein: CASSVVTSTDTQYF.

The chain has TRBV7-3 and TRBJ1-1; D not certain. CDR1 and CDR2 (germline): SGHTA, FQGTGA. The germline V and J ends were trimmed by 5 bases and 7 bases, with 17 bases remaining between them. The CDR3 is 14 residues long. The CDR3 region is CASSPVPILNEAFF. CDR3 DNA: TGTGCCAGCAGCCCTGTACCGATTCTAAATGAAGCTTTCTTT.

A few counts support this clonotype. The chain links TRBV24-1 to TRBJ2-7; D gene ambiguous. With 4 bases removed from V and 7 bases from J, the gap between germline ends came to 10 bases. The V gene's germline CDR1 is KGHDR and CDR2 SFDVKD. The CDR3 consists of 12 residues. CDR3 coding DNA: TGTGCCACCAGTGACGGCTTAGGGGAGCAGTACTTC. Translating it yields CATSDGLGEQYF.

The chain has TRBV5-6 and TRBJ2-3; TRBD2 matches 11 bases. The CDR3 extends over 15 amino acids. Trimming took 4 bases from V and 6 from J; bases not matched to a gene: 7. Germline-derived CDR1 and CDR2 are SGHDT and YYEEEE. This CDR3 reads CASSLNLAGGDTQYF. CDR3 bases: TGTGCCAGCAGCCTGAATCTAGCGGGGGGTGATACGCAGTATTTT.

CDR3 DNA: TGCGCCAGCAGCTTGAGAGCTAGCCCTCAAGAGACCCAGTACTTC. Protein: CASSLRASPQETQYF. The rearrangement links TRBV5-1 to TRBJ2-5; perhaps TRBD2 as D (5 bases). This CDR3 has 15 amino acids. V lost 1 base and J 2 bases, leaving 12 bases between the germline ends. Looked up from germline, CDR1 is SGHRS and CDR2 is YFSETQ.

This chain uses TRBV6-5 with TRBJ2-7, with a possible D match to TRBD1 (6 bases). The CDR3 extends over 15 amino acids. CDR1 is MNHEY and CDR2 is SVGAGI in the germline V gene. Trimming took 2 bases from V and 5 from J, leaving 16 bases between them. The CDR3 protein is CASSYHSVRGDEQYF. The CDR3 nucleotides are TGTGCCAGCAGTTACCACTCCGTCAGGGGTGACGAGCAGTACTTC.

This chain uses TRBV5-1 with TRBJ1-1; 8 nucleotides match TRBD1. Germline assignment: CDR1 SGHRS and CDR2 YFSETQ. This CDR3 is 15 amino acids long. The J segment lost 4 bases and the V segment lost 2 bases, leaving 7 bases of the junction unmatched. The CDR3 sequence is CASSFQGARGTEAFF. In nucleotides, the CDR3 is TGCGCCAGCAGCTTTCAGGGGGCGCGAGGCACTGAAGCTTTCTTT.

This clonotype was counted a few times. The chain combines TRBV28 with TRBJ2-4; the match to TRBD1 covers 8 bases. Losses at the gene ends were 5 bases for V and 0 bases for J; bases not matched to a gene: 6. The germline V gene has CDR1 MDHEN and CDR2 SYDVKM. The length of the CDR3 is 16 residues. In DNA form, the CDR3 reads TGTGCCAGCAGTGACCAGGACAGGGTAGCCAAAAACATTCAGTACTTC. Translated: CASSDQDRVAKNIQYF.

This clonotype was seen more than once but under ten times. The chain links TRBV7-8 to TRBJ2-1, with 12 bases aligning to TRBD2. V dropped 5 bases and J dropped 3; count of bases not matched to a gene: 5. The V gene's germline CDR1 is SGHVS and CDR2 FQNEAQ. CDR3 size: 16 residues. The CDR3 DNA follows: TGTGCCAGCAGCAGACTAGCGGGAGATCTCTACAATGAGCAGTTCTTC. Its translation: CASSRLAGDLYNEQFF.

This clonotype was counted only a few times. The chain uses TRBV29-1 and TRBJ2-7, with D tentatively TRBD2 (7 bases). V was clipped by 5 bases and J by 3 bases, with 17 bases between them. This CDR3 is built from 14 residues. Looked up from germline, CDR1 is SQVTM and CDR2 is ANQGSEA. The CDR3 coding sequence is TGCAGCGTTTTGGACGGGGGGCGACTCTACGAGCAGTACTTC. It codes for CSVLDGGRLYEQYF.

This chain connects TRBV29-1 to TRBJ1-2; 8 bases match TRBD1. The CDR3 covers 13 residues. V lost 6 bases to trimming and J lost 4 bases; unmatched junction nucleotides: 7. Germline V lookup: CDR1 SQVTM, CDR2 ANQGSEA. The CDR3 DNA is TGCAGCGTCACAACCGGGACAGGCTATGGCTACACCTTC. Its protein product is CSVTTGTGYGYTF. The whole variable domain, filled in from reference TRBV29-1 and TRBJ1-2, reads SAVISQKPSRDICQRGTSLTIQCQVDSQVTMMFWYRQQPGQSLTLIATANQGSEATYESGFVIDKFPISRPNLTFSTLTVSNMSPEDSSIYLCSVTTGTGYGYTFGSGTRLTVV.

The genes are TRBV7-2 and TRBJ2-5; 11 bases agree with TRBD2. Per germline, CDR1 SGHTA and CDR2 FQGNSA. This CDR3 has 17 amino acids. After removal of 5 bases from V and 5 bases from J, the junction contained 13 bases not matched to a gene. The CDR3 reads CASSARLAGFFPETQYF. The CDR3 DNA reads TGTGCCAGCAGCGCGAGACTAGCGGGGTTTTTTCCGGAGACCCAGTACTTC.

This clonotype was observed once. The chain recombines TRBV5-1 with TRBJ2-1, with D possibly being TRBD1 (5 bases). The V end lost 4 bases, the J end lost 8 bases, and 16 bases lay between the germline ends. The V gene's germline CDR1 is SGHRS and CDR2 YFSETQ. The CDR3 is 14 amino acids. CDR3 nucleotides: TGCGCCAGCAGCCGAGTCAAGGGGCGGCATGAGCAGTTCTTC. It encodes CASSRVKGRHEQFF.

The J gene is TRBJ2-7, the V gene TRBV20-1, with 9 nucleotides matching TRBD2. Germline CDR1 is DFQATT and CDR2 is SNEGSKA (reference sequence). The CDR3 runs to 14 residues. Trimming took 5 bases from V and 6 from J; bases not matched to a gene: 11. DNA of the CDR3: TGCAGTGCTTTCACGTGGACTAGCGTTTCCGAGCAGTACTTC. Encoded protein: CSAFTWTSVSEQYF.